The 3 T cell receptor beta chains presented below share a single source sample, sequenced in a study of blood T cells in healthy people across ages. PCR was performed a second time for 7 to 11 cycles using a sample-barcoded 5' primer and a J-beta primer mix. TCRdb re-analysed the 5' RACE reads in MiXCR, keeping a single row per CDR3 protein. The table has 900,000 to 950,000 distinct CDR3 sequences, around 29% seen once. This sample also belongs to another study, concerning T cells of mothers and their children.

Sequencing used blood. Receptor source: a woman aged 40 to 50 in good health.

This clonotype was seen a single time. The genes are TRBV6-2 or TRBV6-3 and TRBJ2-2; D is undetermined. The germline V gene encodes CDR1 MNHEY and CDR2 SVGEGT. The CDR3 length is 15 residues. V lost 4 bases and J lost 6, with 15 bases in between. This CDR3 is CASSFSEVFPGELFF. The CDR3, as DNA: TGTGCCAGCAGTTTTTCAGAAGTTTTTCCCGGGGAGCTGTTTTTT.

V gene TRBV14 combines with J gene TRBJ2-7; D could derive from TRBD1 or TRBD2 (5 bases each). The germline gives CDR1 SGHDN, CDR2 FVKESK. Trimming took 0 bases from V and 2 from J, leaving 14 bases between them. The CDR3 has 16 amino acids. The CDR3 bases are TGTGCCAGCAGCCAAGATAGCTGGCAGGGAGCCTACGAGCAGTACTTC. It specifies CASSQDSWQGAYEQYF. Supplemented by reference TRBV14 and TRBJ2-7, the full variable domain reads EAGVTQFPSHSVIEKGQTVTLRCDPISGHDNLYWYRRVMGKEIKFLLHFVKESKQDESGMPNNRFLAERTGGTYSTLKVQPAELEDSGVYFCASSQDSWQGAYEQYFGPGTRLTVT.

This clonotype was counted ten times or more. The chain employs TRBV7-8 and TRBJ2-5, with 9 bases identical to TRBD2. Trimming took 6 bases from V and 4 from J; bases not matched to a gene: 15. Germline loops: CDR1 SGHVS, CDR2 FQNEAQ. The CDR3 consists of 17 residues. The CDR3 protein is CASRPDGLAGVGETQYF. CDR3 DNA sequence: TGTGCCAGCAGACCAGACGGGTTAGCGGGGGTGGGAGAGACCCAGTACTTC.